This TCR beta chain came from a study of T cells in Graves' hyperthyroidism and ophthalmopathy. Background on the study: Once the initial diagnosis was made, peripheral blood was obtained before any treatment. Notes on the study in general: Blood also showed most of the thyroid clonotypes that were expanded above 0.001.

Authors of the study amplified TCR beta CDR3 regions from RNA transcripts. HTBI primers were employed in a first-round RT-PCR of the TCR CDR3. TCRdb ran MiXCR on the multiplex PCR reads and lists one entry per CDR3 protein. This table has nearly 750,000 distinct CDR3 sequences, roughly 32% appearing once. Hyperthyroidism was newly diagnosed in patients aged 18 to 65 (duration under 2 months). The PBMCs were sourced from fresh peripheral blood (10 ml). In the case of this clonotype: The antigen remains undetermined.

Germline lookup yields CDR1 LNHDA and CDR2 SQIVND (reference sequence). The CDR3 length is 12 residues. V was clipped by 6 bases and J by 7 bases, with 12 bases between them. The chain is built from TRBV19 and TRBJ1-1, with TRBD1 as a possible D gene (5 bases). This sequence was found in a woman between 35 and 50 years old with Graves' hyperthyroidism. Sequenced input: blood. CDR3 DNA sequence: TGTGCCAGTAGAGGACAAAGCGTTGAAGCTTTCTTT. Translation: CASRGQSVEAFF. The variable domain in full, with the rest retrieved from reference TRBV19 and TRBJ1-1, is DGGITQSPKYLFRKEGQNVTLSCEQNLNHDAMYWYRQDPGQGLRLIYYSQIVNDFQKGDIAEGYSVSREKKESFPLTVTSAQKNPTAFYLCASRGQSVEAFFGQGTRLTVV.